The rows below give T cell receptor beta chains drawn from one sample of a study of tumor-infiltrating lymphocytes in localized non-small cell lung cancer. Data came from immunoSEQ multiplex PCR; TCRdb stores just in-frame clones and leaves some out. This sample has about 6,600 clones; about 67% occur once, and the top ten carry 30%. Specimen: lung tumor tissue. These receptors were obtained from a human donor with non-small cell lung cancer. The CDR3 runs from the conserved cysteine through the conserved F or W. A D gene is named only where the DNA matches it firmly. A clone size is listed for some rows: how often the clone was seen (once, few, many), or a class if it is expanded.

>-|TRBJ2-1|TRBD2|TRBV4-2
CASSPEGSGVNEQFF
TGTGCCAGCAGTCCCGAGGGTAGCGGGGTCAATGAGCAGTTCTTC
>-|TRBJ1-2|-|TRBV5-1
CASSLEGDPYGYTF
TGCGCCAGCAGCTTGGAGGGGGATCCCTATGGCTACACCTTC
>-|TRBJ1-2|TRBD1|TRBV10-3
CANQDRDYGYTF
TGTGCCAACCAAGACAGGGACTATGGCTACACCTTC
>medium-sized|TRBJ1-2|-|TRBV5-5
CASSRKTGGDGYTF
TGTGCCAGCAGCCGGAAGACAGGCGGGGATGGCTACACCTTC
>-|TRBJ2-3|-|TRBV5-6
CASSLSAPYTDTQYF
TGTGCCAGCAGCTTGTCCGCGCCATACACAGATACGCAGTATTTT
>-|TRBJ1-6|-|TRBV11-3
CASSLVVTENSPLHF
TGTGCCAGCAGCTTAGTCGTGACGGAGAATTCACCCCTCCACTTT
>-|TRBJ2-5|-|TRBV28
CASSLGATGQETQYF
TGTGCCAGCAGTTTAGGGGCGACGGGGCAAGAGACCCAGTACTTC
>-|TRBJ2-3|-|TRBV14
CASSQDLGSSRTQYF
TGTGCCAGCAGCCAAGACCTGGGCTCCTCCCGTACGCAGTATTTT
>-|TRBJ1-1|-|TRBV2
CASRAMNTEAFF
TGTGCCAGCAGGGCCATGAACACTGAAGCTTTCTTT
>-|TRBJ2-3|TRBD1|TRBV28
CASSLRTGGADTQYF
TGTGCCAGCAGTCTCCGGACAGGGGGCGCAGATACGCAGTATTTT
>-|TRBJ2-3|-|TRBV5-1
CASSLGGGTDTQYF
TGCGCCAGCAGCTTGGGGGGCGGCACAGATACGCAGTATTTT
>-|TRBJ1-6|TRBD1|TRBV7-9
CASSLYGTVYNSPLHF
TGTGCCAGCAGCTTATATGGGACAGTTTATAATTCACCCCTCCACTTT
>few|TRBJ1-1|-|TRBV2
CASSLQDTEAFF
TGTGCCAGCAGCCTACAAGACACTGAAGCTTTCTTT
>-|TRBJ1-5|-|TRBV18
CASSPVDQPQHF
TGTGCCAGCTCGCCCGTCGATCAGCCCCAGCATTTT
>-|TRBJ2-5|-|TRBV6-6
CASSYSRGLQETQYF
TGTGCCAGCAGTTACTCGAGAGGACTCCAAGAGACCCAGTACTTC
>once|TRBJ1-2|-|TRBV19
CASSFRQANYGYTF
TGTGCCAGTAGTTTTAGACAGGCTAACTATGGCTACACCTTC
>-|TRBJ2-1|-|TRBV5-1
CASSLGYGQGNNEQFF
TGCGCCAGCAGCTTGGGTTACGGTCAGGGAAACAATGAGCAGTTCTTC
>medium-sized|TRBJ2-7|TRBD1|TRBV7-8
CASSGRRDRVPYEQYF
TGTGCCAGCAGCGGGAGACGGGACAGGGTTCCCTACGAGCAGTACTTC
>once|TRBJ2-2|-|TRBV11-3
CASSFGQNTGELFF
TGTGCCAGCAGCTTTGGACAGAACACCGGGGAGCTGTTTTTT
>-|TRBJ2-4|-|TRBV11-1
CASSFLGAKNIQYF
TGTGCCAGCAGCTTTCTGGGGGCCAAAAACATTCAGTACTTC
>-|TRBJ1-5|-|TRBV18
CASSPSRGLNQPQHF
TGTGCCAGCTCACCCTCGAGGGGTCTCAATCAGCCCCAGCATTTT
>-|TRBJ1-2|-|TRBV5-6
CASSSGHGYTF
TGTGCCAGCAGTTCCGGGCACGGCTACACCTTC
>-|TRBJ2-1|-|TRBV5-4
CASSLVGYLNEQFF
TGTGCCAGCAGCTTGGTCGGATACCTCAATGAGCAGTTCTTC
>-|TRBJ2-1|TRBD2|TRBV9
CASSVGLAASYNEQFF
TGTGCCAGCAGCGTAGGGCTAGCGGCCTCCTACAATGAGCAGTTCTTC
>-|TRBJ2-5|TRBD1|TRBV5-1
CASSLSGGETQYF
TGCGCCAGCAGCTTGTCAGGGGGCGAGACCCAGTACTTC
>-|TRBJ2-3|-|TRBV4-2
CASRQQHSGRDTQYF
TGTGCCAGCAGGCAACAACATTCAGGGAGAGATACGCAGTATTTT
>-|TRBJ2-2|-|TRBV6-6
CASSYSKGQNTGELFF
TGTGCCAGCAGTTACAGCAAGGGACAAAACACCGGGGAGCTGTTTTTT
>once|TRBJ2-2|TRBD2|TRBV9
CASRAGGTNTGELFF
TGTGCCAGCAGGGCGGGGGGTACGAACACCGGGGAGCTGTTTTTT
>-|TRBJ1-3|-|TRBV27
CASSLSSYSGNTIYF
TGTGCCAGCAGTTTATCCTCCTACTCTGGAAACACCATATATTTT
>-|TRBJ1-5|-|TRBV10-3
CAISEGQNQPQHF
TGTGCCATCAGTGAGGGACAGAATCAGCCCCAGCATTTT
>-|TRBJ2-1|-|TRBV6-5
CASSSGSNNEQFF
TGTGCCAGCAGTTCCGGGAGTAACAATGAGCAGTTCTTC
>-|TRBJ2-3|-|TRBV7-9
CASSYRQVEHMDTQYF
TGTGCCAGCAGCTATCGACAAGTAGAACACATGGATACGCAGTATTTT
>few|TRBJ1-2|-|TRBV6-5
CASTASQLANYGYTF
TGTGCCAGCACCGCGTCTCAGTTAGCTAACTATGGCTACACCTTC
>-|TRBJ1-2|-|TRBV9
CASSVGAVGNYGYTF
TGTGCCAGCAGCGTAGGGGCAGTAGGGAACTATGGCTACACCTTC
>-|TRBJ1-4|TRBD1|TRBV25-1
CASSGTSGTAEKLFF
TGTGCCAGCAGTGGGACCTCCGGGACAGCTGAAAAACTGTTTTTT
>-|TRBJ2-2|TRBD2|TRBV9
CASSAGRGGGTGELFF
TGTGCCAGCAGCGCTGGGCGGGGGGGTGGCACCGGGGAGCTGTTTTTT
>few|TRBJ1-3|TRBD1|TRBV28
CASSFTLTGGGNTIYF
TGTGCCAGCAGTTTCACATTAACAGGGGGCGGAAACACCATATATTTT
>-|TRBJ1-5|TRBD1|TRBV6-1
CASSAHGQVNQPQHF
TGTGCCAGCAGTGCCCACGGACAGGTCAATCAGCCCCAGCATTTT
>-|TRBJ1-3|-|TRBV9
CASSVGDSLIGNTIYF
TGTGCCAGCAGCGTAGGTGACAGCCTAATTGGAAACACCATATATTTT
>-|TRBJ1-1|-|TRBV19
CASSRAQNTEAFF
TGTGCCAGTAGTAGAGCACAGAACACTGAAGCTTTCTTT
>-|TRBJ2-6|-|TRBV7-9
CASRQGGGANVLTF
TGTGCCAGCAGGCAGGGAGGTGGGGCCAACGTCCTGACTTTC
>-|TRBJ2-3|-|TRBV5-1
CASSLARLPDTQYF
TGCGCCAGCAGCTTGGCCAGGCTGCCAGATACGCAGTATTTT
>-|TRBJ1-2|-|TRBV11-1
CASSLSARPNYGYTF
TGTGCCAGCAGCTTGTCGGCCCGACCCAACTATGGCTACACCTTC